Listed here are 27 T cell receptor beta chains from one sample, sequenced in a study of cytomegalovirus exposure and HLA in healthy donors. It was with 60 Vbeta and 13 Jbeta primers that the PCR ran. The repertoire was sequenced with immunoSEQ multiplex PCR; TCRdb's copy has only in-frame clones and lacks some. The table has about 120,000 clones, approximately 78% seen once. The sequenced sample was PBMCs. These receptors all stem from a man under 40 in good health and CMV-seropositive.

The chain employs TRBV19 and TRBJ1-5; 8 nucleotides align to TRBD1. This CDR3 is 15 amino acids long. With 7 bases clipped from V and 9 bases from J, the junction kept 14 bases outside the gene matches. Germline assignment: CDR1 LNHDA and CDR2 SQIVND (reference sequence). DNA of the CDR3: TGTGCCAGTACGGGGACAGGATCGATCTGGGGGCCCCAGCATTTT. It codes for CASTGTGSIWGPQHF.

This clone was seen only once. The chain's CDR3 is CASSSGLAGTTDTQYF. Here the CDR3 DNA reads TGTGCCAGCAGCTCTGGACTAGCGGGAACTACAGATACGCAGTATTTT. The rearrangement links TRBV5-4 to TRBJ2-3; 12 bases map to TRBD2. V lost 3 bases, J lost 3 bases, and 5 bases stayed unmatched. Germline V gene data show CDR1 as SGHNT and CDR2 as YYREEE (reference sequence). The CDR3 runs 16 residues.

The chain combines TRBV18 with TRBJ1-1, with a tentative D call TRBD1 (5 bases). The CDR3 is made up of 15 amino acids. V dropped 4 bases and J dropped 3 bases, with 15 bases sitting between them. Germline V gene sequence: CDR1 KGHSH, CDR2 LQKENI. CDR3 bases: TGTGCCAGCTCACTAGGGGCAGGTGGGGACACTGAAGCTTTCTTT. Its translation is CASSLGAGGDTEAFF.

Within the sample, this clone is medium-sized. The rearrangement links TRBV7-8 to TRBJ2-7, with 9 bases fitting TRBD1. The CDR3 is 16 amino acids. Germline V gives CDR1 SGHVS, CDR2 FQNEAQ. V shed 5 bases, J shed 5 bases, and the junction held 13 bases outside the gene matches. The CDR3 nucleotides read TGTGCCAGCAGCCCCCCTTCGGGGGACAGGGTTCACGAGCAGTACTTC. This codes for CASSPPSGDRVHEQYF.

V and J are TRBV29-1 and TRBJ1-2; D is possibly TRBD1 (6 bases). The CDR3 has 12 amino acids. V was cut by 5 bases and J by 8 bases, with 15 bases left in between. CDR1 and CDR2 (germline): SQVTM, ANQGSEA. DNA for the CDR3: TGCAGCGTTCGGGAAGGGGGGGTAGGCTACACCTTC. It codes for CSVREGGVGYTF. Drawing the rest from reference TRBV29-1 and TRBJ1-2, the complete variable domain is SAVISQKPSRDICQRGTSLTIQCQVDSQVTMMFWYRQQPGQSLTLIATANQGSEATYESGFVIDKFPISRPNLTFSTLTVSNMSPEDSSIYLCSVREGGVGYTFGSGTRLTVV.

This chain connects TRBV9 to TRBJ1-3; D is undetermined. Trimming stripped 4 bases from V and 3 bases from J, with 14 bases between. This CDR3 comprises 15 residues. In germline, CDR1 is SGDLS, CDR2 YYNGEE. CDR3 protein: CASSTRTENGNTIYF. DNA of the CDR3: TGTGCCAGCAGCACCCGAACAGAGAATGGAAACACCATATATTTT.

This clone was detected a few times. The gene calls are TRBV6-1 and TRBJ1-5; 7 bases agree with TRBD1. Germline CDR1 is MNHNS and CDR2 is SASEGT. V was clipped by 1 base and J by 3 bases; unmatched bases: 3. The CDR3 is made up of 15 amino acids. In DNA form, the CDR3 reads TGTGCCAGCAGTGAAGGGACAGGCTACAATCAGCCCCAGCATTTT. Translating it yields CASSEGTGYNQPQHF.

J is TRBJ1-2 and V is TRBV2, with D tentatively TRBD1 (6 bases). The V end was cut by 5 bases, the J end by 0 bases, with 13 bases between. Germline V lookup: CDR1 SNHLY, CDR2 FYNNEI. The length of the CDR3 is 15 residues. The CDR3 loop is CASSPGTLSNYGYTF. In nucleotides, the CDR3 is TGTGCCAGCAGTCCCGGGACACTCTCTAACTATGGCTACACCTTC.

Only one count was recorded for this clone. The chain couples TRBV6-5 to TRBJ2-1; 13 bases match TRBD2. The CDR3 is 14 residues long. The germline V gene encodes CDR1 MNHEY and CDR2 SVGAGI. Trimming removed 2 bases from V and 10 bases from J; junction bases left unmatched: 2. In nucleotides, the CDR3 is TGTGCCAGCAGTTACGGGACTAGCGGGAACGAGCAGTTCTTC. Its protein is CASSYGTSGNEQFF.

This sequence joins TRBV15 and TRBJ1-5; D unresolved. V gave up 3 bases and J gave up 9 bases, with 12 bases separating them. Germline CDR1 LNHNV, CDR2 YYDKDF (reference sequence). CDR3 size: 13 residues. CDR3 amino acids: CATSSVRVPPQHF. CDR3 in DNA: TGTGCCACCAGCAGTGTGCGAGTCCCGCCCCAGCATTTT.

The genes are TRBV19 and TRBJ1-5; D unresolved. Trimming left V 4 bases short and J 7 bases short, with 14 bases between. The length of the CDR3 is 14 residues. Germline V gives CDR1 LNHDA, CDR2 SQIVND (reference sequence). Written as DNA, the CDR3 is TGTGCCAGTAGTACCCAGACTCCAAAGCAGCCCCAGCATTTT. This sequence encodes CASSTQTPKQPQHF.

V and J are TRBV28 and TRBJ2-1, with 8 positions matching TRBD2. From germline, CDR1 is MDHEN and CDR2 SYDVKM. V was clipped by 1 base and J by 8 bases; unmatched bases: 13. CDR3 size: 17 residues. This CDR3 is CASSLSSVSGAGDEQFF. The CDR3, as DNA: TGTGCCAGCAGTTTATCATCGGTTAGCGGGGCTGGGGATGAGCAGTTCTTC.

This chain connects TRBV19 to TRBJ2-7, with 11 bases matching TRBD2. Per germline, CDR1 LNHDA and CDR2 SQIVND (reference sequence). Losses at the gene ends were 5 bases for V and 2 bases for J; bases not matched to a gene: 5. The CDR3 loop spans 15 amino acids. DNA of the CDR3: TGTGCCAGTAGTGCCGGGACTAGCGGAACCTACGAGCAGTACTTC. Its protein is CASSAGTSGTYEQYF.

This clone has just one count. This chain links TRBV4-2 with TRBJ2-4; 9 bases agree with TRBD2. Germline lookup yields CDR1 LGHNA and CDR2 YNFKEQ. This CDR3 spans 16 amino acids. V shed 0 bases and J 8 bases; nucleotides not matched to a gene: 8. The CDR3 is CASSQDGTSRQYIQYF. CDR3 in DNA: TGTGCCAGCAGCCAAGATGGGACTAGCCGGCAATACATTCAGTACTTC.

Concerning this clone: Compared with germline, one end of the junction differs, possibly owing to a read error. The rearrangement uses TRBV9 and TRBJ2-1; no definite D call. The CDR3 sequence is 16 residues long. CDR1 SGDLS and CDR2 YYNGEE come from the germline V gene. CDR3 coding DNA: TGTGCCGGCAGCGTTCTCCTGGCAAGCTCCTACAATGAGCAGTTCTTC. It specifies CAGSVLLASSYNEQFF.

V and J are TRBV6-5 and TRBJ2-7, with 7 nucleotides matching TRBD1. Germline loops: CDR1 MNHEY, CDR2 SVGAGI. The CDR3 runs to 15 residues. V shed 4 bases, J shed 6 bases, and the junction held 12 bases outside the gene matches. CDR3: CASSFPGQGVSEQYF. The CDR3 DNA reads TGTGCCAGCAGTTTCCCGGGGCAGGGGGTCTCCGAGCAGTACTTC.

J is TRBJ1-2 and V is TRBV7-2; no firm D call. CDR1 and CDR2 from the germline V gene are SGHTA and FQGNSA. The CDR3 sequence is 14 residues long. Trimming removed 1 base from V and 8 bases from J, with 14 bases in between. CDR3: CASSLGGSTRGYTF. CDR3 in DNA: TGTGCCAGCAGCTTAGGAGGGTCCACGAGGGGCTACACCTTC.

This chain joins TRBV30 and TRBJ2-7, with a possible D match to TRBD1 (6 bases). The CDR3 runs to 15 residues. Between the trimmed V and J ends, which lost 5 bases and 0 bases, there was a span of 17 bases. Germline V gives CDR1 GTSNPN, CDR2 SVGIG (reference sequence). CDR3: CAWGFFGQFSYEQYF. CDR3 in DNA: TGTGCCTGGGGATTCTTCGGACAGTTCTCCTACGAGCAGTACTTC.

The J gene is TRBJ1-2, the V gene TRBV19; possibly TRBD1 for D (6 bases). Trimming left V 6 bases short and J 4 bases short, with 18 bases between. The V gene's germline CDR1 is LNHDA and CDR2 SQIVND (reference sequence). This CDR3 spans 15 amino acids. The CDR3 loop reads CASSGGFGQTYGYTF. The DNA of the CDR3 is TGTGCCAGTAGCGGAGGTTTCGGACAGACCTATGGCTACACCTTC.

J is TRBJ2-4 and V is TRBV7-6, with D perhaps TRBD2 (6 bases). Germline V gene lookup returns CDR1 SGHVS and CDR2 FNYEAQ. V was cut by 5 bases and J by 8 bases, with 13 bases left in between. There are 13 residues in the CDR3. CDR3 sequence reads: CASSPGTRDIQYF. In DNA form, the CDR3 reads TGTGCCAGCAGCCCCGGGACTCGGGACATTCAGTACTTC.

The chain links TRBV5-1 to TRBJ1-4; D is unresolved. The germline V gene has CDR1 SGHRS and CDR2 YFSETQ. Trimming shortened V by 0 bases and J by 8 bases, and 11 bases separated the two germline ends. The CDR3 runs 14 residues. The CDR3 region is CASSLVSFGEKLFF. The CDR3 nucleotides read TGCGCCAGCAGCTTGGTTTCCTTTGGCGAAAAACTGTTTTTT.

This clone has just one count. The V gene is TRBV14, the J gene TRBJ2-7, with D hard to call. V was clipped by 2 bases and J by 0 bases, with 14 bases between them. Germline V gene data show CDR1 as SGHDN and CDR2 as FVKESK. CDR3 size: 16 residues. The CDR3 bases are TGTGCCAGCAGCCAAACGTGGCCGTGGAGCTCCTACGAGCAGTACTTC. It codes for CASSQTWPWSSYEQYF.

The CDR3 DNA sequence: TGTGCCAGCAGCACCCGACCCCAGAGGAGCTATGGCTACACCTTC. This sequence encodes CASSTRPQRSYGYTF. The J gene is TRBJ1-2, the V gene TRBV7-2; no clear D. This CDR3 has 15 amino acids. Trimming took off 5 bases at V and 4 bases at J, with 17 bases between the two ends. The germline V gene has CDR1 SGHTA and CDR2 FQGNSA.

The gene calls are TRBV30 and TRBJ1-5; D is unresolved. CDR3 size: 14 residues. V shed 0 bases and J shed 4 bases, with 10 bases lying between them. Germline CDR1 and CDR2: GTSNPN and SVGIG (reference sequence). The CDR3 DNA sequence: TGTGCCTGGAGTGTCTTGGGCCTTAATCAGCCCCAGCATTTT. The encoded protein is CAWSVLGLNQPQHF.

V is TRBV11-1 and J is TRBJ2-7; D is possibly TRBD1 (7 bases). Germline values: CDR1 SGHAT, CDR2 FQDESV (reference sequence). Trimming stripped 6 bases from V and 4 bases from J, with 13 bases between. This CDR3 contains 13 residues. This CDR3 is CASSFPGGYEQYF. The CDR3 region has the DNA TGTGCCAGCAGTTTCCCAGGGGGGTACGAGCAGTACTTC.

This clone has only a few counts. This chain links TRBV29-1 with TRBJ1-2; D is perhaps TRBD1 (5 bases). Germline CDR1 and CDR2: SQVTM and ANQGSEA. The CDR3 totals 12 residues. V lost 3 bases to trimming and J lost 4 bases, with 9 bases between them. Here the CDR3 DNA reads TGCAGCGTTGAGGGGGGACTCTATGGCTACACCTTC. This translates into CSVEGGLYGYTF. Together with reference TRBV29-1 and TRBJ1-2, the CDR3 gives the full variable domain: SAVISQKPSRDICQRGTSLTIQCQVDSQVTMMFWYRQQPGQSLTLIATANQGSEATYESGFVIDKFPISRPNLTFSTLTVSNMSPEDSSIYLCSVEGGLYGYTFGSGTRLTVV.

V is TRBV7-2 and J is TRBJ1-1; tentative D call: TRBD1 (5 bases). This CDR3 is 12 amino acids long. Germline assignment: CDR1 SGHTA and CDR2 FQGNSA. With 5 bases removed from V and 8 bases from J, the gap between germline ends came to 12 bases. CDR3 coding DNA: TGTGCCAGCAGCCCAATGGGGGGAGAAGCTTTCTTT. Residues: CASSPMGGEAFF.